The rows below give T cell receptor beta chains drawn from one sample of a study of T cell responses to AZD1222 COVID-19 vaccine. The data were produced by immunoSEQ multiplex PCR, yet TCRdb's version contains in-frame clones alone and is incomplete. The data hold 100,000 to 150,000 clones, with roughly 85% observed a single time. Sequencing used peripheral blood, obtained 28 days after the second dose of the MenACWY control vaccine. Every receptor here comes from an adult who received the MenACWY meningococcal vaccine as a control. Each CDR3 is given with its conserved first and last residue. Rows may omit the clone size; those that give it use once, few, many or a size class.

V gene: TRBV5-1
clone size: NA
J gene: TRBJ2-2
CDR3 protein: CASSPAGGGELFF

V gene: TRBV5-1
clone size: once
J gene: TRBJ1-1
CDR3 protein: CASSDMLNTEAFF

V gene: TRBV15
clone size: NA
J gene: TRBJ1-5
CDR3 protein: CATKRPRRGNQPQHF

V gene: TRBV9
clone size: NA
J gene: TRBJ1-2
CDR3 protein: CASTRDRGYGYTF

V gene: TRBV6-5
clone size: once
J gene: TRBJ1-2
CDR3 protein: CARDEGQGGGYTF

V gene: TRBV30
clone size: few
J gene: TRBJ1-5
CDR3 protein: CAWSDGTGGFGQPQHF

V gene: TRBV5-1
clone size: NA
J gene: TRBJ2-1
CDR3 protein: CASSWGLAGGLYNEQFF

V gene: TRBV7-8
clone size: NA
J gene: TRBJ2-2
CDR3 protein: CASSPSGVTGELFF

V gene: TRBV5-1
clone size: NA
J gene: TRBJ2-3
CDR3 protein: CASSLARGPTDTQYF

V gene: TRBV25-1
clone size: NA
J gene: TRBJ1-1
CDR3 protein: CASGMDGAVTEAFF

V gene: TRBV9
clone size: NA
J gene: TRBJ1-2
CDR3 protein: CASSAGGIPFSGYTF

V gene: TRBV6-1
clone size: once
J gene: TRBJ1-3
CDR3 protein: CASSEALRQNTIYF

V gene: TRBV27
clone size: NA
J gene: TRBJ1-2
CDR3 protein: CASSRTGVGNGYTF

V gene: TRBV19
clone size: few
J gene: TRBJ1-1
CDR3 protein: CASSTNWDTEAFF

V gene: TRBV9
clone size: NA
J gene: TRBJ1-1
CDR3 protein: CASSATQNTEAFF

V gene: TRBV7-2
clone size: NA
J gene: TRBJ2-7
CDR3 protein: CASSLLAGPTYEQYF

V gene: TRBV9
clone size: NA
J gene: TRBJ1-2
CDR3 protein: CASSVTGGESYGYTF

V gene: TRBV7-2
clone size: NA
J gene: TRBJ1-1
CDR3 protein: CASSLVAGVGTEAFF

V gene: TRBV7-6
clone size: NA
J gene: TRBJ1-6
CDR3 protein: CASSLAAAANSPLHF

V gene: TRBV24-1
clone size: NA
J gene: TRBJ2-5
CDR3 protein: CATSDTGQGEAQYF

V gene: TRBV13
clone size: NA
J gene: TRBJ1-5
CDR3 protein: CASSLRRGQNQPQHF

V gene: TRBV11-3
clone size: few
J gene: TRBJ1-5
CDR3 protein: CASSLDRVPPIQPQHF

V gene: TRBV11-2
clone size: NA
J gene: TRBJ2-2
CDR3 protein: CASRGMKAVRNTGELFF

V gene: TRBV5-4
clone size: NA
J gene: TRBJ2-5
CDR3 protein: CASSLRGSETQYF

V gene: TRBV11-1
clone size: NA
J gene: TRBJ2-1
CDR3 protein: CASSFIGQRNNEQFF

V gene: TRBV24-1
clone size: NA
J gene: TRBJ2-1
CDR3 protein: CATSKSGTYNEQFF

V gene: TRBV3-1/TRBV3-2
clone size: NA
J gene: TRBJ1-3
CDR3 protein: CASSPQGSRVPGNTIYF

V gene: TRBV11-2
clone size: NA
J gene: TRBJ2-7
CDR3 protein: CASSGGDRVGYEQYF

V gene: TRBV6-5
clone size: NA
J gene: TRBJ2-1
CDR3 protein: CASTAYNEQFF

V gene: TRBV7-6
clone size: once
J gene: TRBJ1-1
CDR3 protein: CASSTRTGAEAFF

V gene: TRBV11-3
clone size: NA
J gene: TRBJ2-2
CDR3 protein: CASEVRGPGELFF

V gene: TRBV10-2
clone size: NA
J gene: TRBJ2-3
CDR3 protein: CASSEQRGVDTQYF

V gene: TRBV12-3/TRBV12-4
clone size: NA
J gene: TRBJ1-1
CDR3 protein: CASSFTQGTEAFF

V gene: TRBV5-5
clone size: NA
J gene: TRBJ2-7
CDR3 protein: CASSLELYEQYF

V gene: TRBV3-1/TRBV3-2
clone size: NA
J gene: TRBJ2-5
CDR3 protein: CASSQNQETQYF

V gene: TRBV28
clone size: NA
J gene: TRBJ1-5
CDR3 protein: CASSAPESNQPQHF

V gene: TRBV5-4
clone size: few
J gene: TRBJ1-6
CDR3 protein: CASSSAMDSPLHF